The present entry profiles one TCR beta chain with its context. What it binds is unknown. The entry originates in a study of CXCR3-negative and CXCR3-positive naive CD8 T cells. Study-wide results and limits: Diversity proved comparably high across both naive subsets and much lower in memory CD8+ cells. When CXCR3-positive naive cells were set against CXCR3-negative naive cells, the former had more hydrophobic TRB CDR3s.

CDR1 is SGHVS, CDR2 FQNEAQ, per germline. The CDR3 is 13 residues long. TRB cDNA was prepared as libraries by UMI-labeled 5' RACE. For each CDR3 protein, TCRdb gives one entry from its re-call of the 5' RACE reads, without DNA. The sample includes some 150,000 distinct CDR3 sequences. Sequencing used naive CXCR3+ CD8+ T cells from blood. Sample subset: CD45RO-CCR7+CD27+CD95- naive CD8+ T cells expressing CXCR3 (TNR3+). This receptor was obtained from a human donor in good health. Some clones in this sample may be carry-over from other donors' samples. J is TRBJ2-3 and V is TRBV7-8; checking the TCRdb D call of TRBD1 is not possible without DNA. The CDR3 loop is CASSSTVWGTQYF.